The 3 T cell receptor beta chains listed next were all sequenced from one sample in a study of T cells expressing NK-cell markers (dated by TCRdb to about 2020). Library preparation used 5' RACE. The reads were generated on an Illumina HiSeq 2000. TCRdb reprocessed the reads into one record per CDR3 protein sequence, lacking DNA. This sample's records show about 150,000 distinct CDR3 sequences. The biggest ten clones account for 12% of the sample. Material for sequencing was blood T cells: a sorted CD56 or NKG2C T cell subset, CD4+ or CD8+ T cells, or bulk PBMC T cells (not recorded which). The receptors stem from a man aged 18 to 30 in good health. Donor details come from another sample of the same person, matched by shared clones.

The chain employs TRBV4-3 and TRBJ2-7. CDR3 length equals 16 residues. Germline V gene data show CDR1 as LGHNA and CDR2 as YSLEER. The CDR3 here is CASSQVISGTTYEQYF.

This sequence joins TRBV5-4 and TRBJ1-4. There are 15 residues in the CDR3. Germline CDR1 is SGHNT and CDR2 is YYREEE (reference sequence). The CDR3 is CASSLLGASNEKLFF.

The CDR3 is CASSLRVGYEQYF. The chain combines TRBV27 with TRBJ2-7. This CDR3 spans 13 amino acids. Per germline, CDR1 MNHEY and CDR2 SMNVEV (reference sequence).